The clone carrying this TCR beta chain appeared a few times. Its specificity is not known. CDR1 and CDR2 (germline): SGHTA, FQGNSA. CDR3 length: 15 residues. V was pared by 2 bases and J by 7 bases, with 14 bases between. There was one heparinised blood draw per donor, averaging around 120 mL. These data are taken from a study of beta chain features in type 1 diabetes. Of the isolated RNA, all was reverse transcribed, and so the sequenced material was expressed TCRB transcripts. Clones were sequenced by immunoSEQ multiplex PCR, and TCRdb holds only the in-frame ones, with some missing. The sample contains hundreds of thousands of clones, over 12% of which appear only once. Study-wide points: Shorter templates might be favored by PCR, equally in patients and controls.

The chain carries TRBV7-2 and TRBJ2-2, with a weak D call TRBD1 (6 bases). Sequenced input: naive CD4+ T cells from blood. The origin of this receptor is a woman between 40 and 50 years old in good health. The chain's CDR3 is CASSLRPGEGGELFF. In DNA form, the CDR3 reads TGTGCCAGCAGCTTACGTCCAGGGGAAGGCGGGGAGCTGTTTTTT.